This T cell receptor beta chain is from a study of cytomegalovirus exposure and HLA in healthy donors. PCR amplification relied on 60 Vbeta primers (plus 13 Jbeta primers). As originally analysed: Some 80 million unique TCR beta chains, roughly 12 million shared, were counted in a later analysis. Method: immunoSEQ multiplex PCR; TCRdb's copy keeps in-frame clones and lacks some. That table gives V, J and clone size, and the DNA gave D and trimming. The table has about 120,000 clones, about 63% seen once. In the case of this clone: Its antigen is not known.

The germline V gene encodes CDR1 SNHLY and CDR2 FYNNEI. V lost 6 bases, J lost 3 bases, and 10 bases stayed unmatched. The CDR3 contains 17 residues. General study findings and limits: Most sequenced TCRs were rare (though some public TCRs occurred in many donors). Three of the chains that were CMV-associated were confirmed in vitro to be specific for CMV antigens. Indistinguishable V segments such as TRBV6-2 and TRBV6-3 were excluded.

The receptor comes from a man aged 25 to 40 in good health and CMV-seropositive. Sequenced: PBMCs. The rearrangement uses TRBV2 and TRBJ2-1; 11 nucleotides agree with TRBD2. The CDR3 region is CASRVTPGLADYNEQFF. DNA of the CDR3: TGTGCCAGCAGAGTAACCCCGGGACTAGCGGACTACAATGAGCAGTTCTTC.